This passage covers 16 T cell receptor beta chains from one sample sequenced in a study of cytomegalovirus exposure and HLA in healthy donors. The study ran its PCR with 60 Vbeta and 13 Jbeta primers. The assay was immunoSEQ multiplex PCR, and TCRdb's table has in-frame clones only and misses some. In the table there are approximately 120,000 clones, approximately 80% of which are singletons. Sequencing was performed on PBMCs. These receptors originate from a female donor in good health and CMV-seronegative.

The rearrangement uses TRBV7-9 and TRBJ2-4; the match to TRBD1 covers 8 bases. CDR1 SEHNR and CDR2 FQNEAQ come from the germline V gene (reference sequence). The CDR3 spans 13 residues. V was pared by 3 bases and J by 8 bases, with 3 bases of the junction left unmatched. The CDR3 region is CASSLDRVDIQYF. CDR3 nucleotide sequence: TGTGCCAGCAGCTTGGACAGGGTCGACATTCAGTACTTC.

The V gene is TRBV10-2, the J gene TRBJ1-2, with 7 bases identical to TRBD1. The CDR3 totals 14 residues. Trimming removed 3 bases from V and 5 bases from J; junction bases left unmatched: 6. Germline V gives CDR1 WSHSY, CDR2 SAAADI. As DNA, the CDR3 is TGCGCCAGCAGTGACTCCGGGACAGCGTATGGCTACACCTTC. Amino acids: CASSDSGTAYGYTF.

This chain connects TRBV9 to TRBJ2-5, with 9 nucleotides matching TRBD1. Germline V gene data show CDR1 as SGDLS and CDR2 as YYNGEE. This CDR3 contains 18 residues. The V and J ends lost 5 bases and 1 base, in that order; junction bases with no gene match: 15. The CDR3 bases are TGTGCCAGCAGTGAAGCCGGGACAGGGAACAGACGCCAAGAGACCCAGTACTTC. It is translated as CASSEAGTGNRRQETQYF.

The chain's CDR3 is CASSLSSGFGGYTF. The CDR3 DNA reads as TGTGCCAGCAGTTTATCGTCGGGTTTTGGTGGCTACACCTTC. The chain links TRBV27 to TRBJ1-2, with D unresolved. V was trimmed by 0 bases and J by 7 bases, leaving 12 bases between them. The V gene's germline CDR1 is MNHEY and CDR2 SMNVEV (reference sequence). This CDR3 has 14 residues.

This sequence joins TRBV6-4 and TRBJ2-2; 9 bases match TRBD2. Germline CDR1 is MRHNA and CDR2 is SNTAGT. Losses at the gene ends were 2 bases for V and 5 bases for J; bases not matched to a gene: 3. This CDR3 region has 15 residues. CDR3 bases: TGTGCCAGCAGTGACGGCAGCGGGGGGACCGGGGAGCTGTTTTTT. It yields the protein CASSDGSGGTGELFF.

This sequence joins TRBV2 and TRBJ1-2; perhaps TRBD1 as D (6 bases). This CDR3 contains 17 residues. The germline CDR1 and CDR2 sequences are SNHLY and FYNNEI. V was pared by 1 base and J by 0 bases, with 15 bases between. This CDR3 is CASSEGWGRIANYGYTF. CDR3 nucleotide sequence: TGTGCCAGCAGTGAAGGATGGGGGCGGATAGCTAACTATGGCTACACCTTC.

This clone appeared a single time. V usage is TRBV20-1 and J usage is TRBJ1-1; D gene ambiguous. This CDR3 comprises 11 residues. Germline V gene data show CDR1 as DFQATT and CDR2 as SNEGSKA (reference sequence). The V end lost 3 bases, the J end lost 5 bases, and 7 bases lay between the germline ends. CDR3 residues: CSASPLTEAFF. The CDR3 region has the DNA TGCAGTGCTAGTCCCCTTACTGAAGCTTTCTTT.

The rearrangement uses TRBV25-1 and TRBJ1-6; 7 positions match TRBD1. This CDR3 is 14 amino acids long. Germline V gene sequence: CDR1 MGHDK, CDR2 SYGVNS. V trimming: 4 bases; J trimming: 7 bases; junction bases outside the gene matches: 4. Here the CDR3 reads CASSVNRGNSPLHF. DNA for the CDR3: TGTGCCAGCAGTGTAAACAGGGGAAATTCACCCCTCCACTTT.

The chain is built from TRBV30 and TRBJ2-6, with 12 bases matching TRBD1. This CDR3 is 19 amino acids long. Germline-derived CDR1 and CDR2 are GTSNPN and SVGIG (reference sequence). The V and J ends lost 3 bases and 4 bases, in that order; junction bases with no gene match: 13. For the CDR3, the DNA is TGTGCCTGGAGGCAGACCCCGGGACAGGGGGCGGCAGGGGCCAACGTCCTGACTTTC. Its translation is CAWRQTPGQGAAGANVLTF.

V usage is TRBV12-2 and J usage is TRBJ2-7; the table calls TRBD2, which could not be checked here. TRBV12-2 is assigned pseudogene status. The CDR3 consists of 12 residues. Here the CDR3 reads CASRLERGTRYF. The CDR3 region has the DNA TGTGCAAGTCGCTTAGAACGCGGGACGCGGTACTTC.

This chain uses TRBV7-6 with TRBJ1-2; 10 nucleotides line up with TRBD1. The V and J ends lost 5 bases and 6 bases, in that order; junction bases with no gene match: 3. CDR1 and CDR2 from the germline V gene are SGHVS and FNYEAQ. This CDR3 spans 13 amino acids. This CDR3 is CASSEGQGDGYTF. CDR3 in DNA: TGTGCCAGCAGCGAAGGACAGGGGGATGGCTACACCTTC. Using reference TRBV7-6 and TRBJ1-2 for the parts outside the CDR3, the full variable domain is GAGVSQSPRYKVTKRGQDVALRCDPISGHVSLYWYRQALGQGPEFLTYFNYEAQQDKSGLPNDRFSAERPEGSISTLTIQRTEQRDSAMYRCASSEGQGDGYTFGSGTRLTVV.

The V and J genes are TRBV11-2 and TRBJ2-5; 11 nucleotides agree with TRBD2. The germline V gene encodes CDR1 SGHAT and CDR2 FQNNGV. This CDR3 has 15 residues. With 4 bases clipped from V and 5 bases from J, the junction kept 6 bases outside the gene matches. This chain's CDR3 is CASSSPSGGRETQYF. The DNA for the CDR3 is TGTGCCAGCAGCTCCCCTAGCGGGGGGCGGGAGACCCAGTACTTC.

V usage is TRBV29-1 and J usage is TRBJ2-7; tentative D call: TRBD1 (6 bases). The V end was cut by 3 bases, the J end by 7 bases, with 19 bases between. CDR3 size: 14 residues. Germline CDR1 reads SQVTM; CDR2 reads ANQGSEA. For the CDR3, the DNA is TGCAGCGTTGATATACCCCGATCGCAGGGGGAGCAGTACTTC. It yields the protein CSVDIPRSQGEQYF.

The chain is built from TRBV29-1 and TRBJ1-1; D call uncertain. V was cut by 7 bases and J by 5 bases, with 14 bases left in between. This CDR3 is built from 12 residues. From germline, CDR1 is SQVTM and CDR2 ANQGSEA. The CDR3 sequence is CSEGTTGTEAFF. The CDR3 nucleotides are TGCAGCGAAGGTACTACTGGGACTGAAGCTTTCTTT.

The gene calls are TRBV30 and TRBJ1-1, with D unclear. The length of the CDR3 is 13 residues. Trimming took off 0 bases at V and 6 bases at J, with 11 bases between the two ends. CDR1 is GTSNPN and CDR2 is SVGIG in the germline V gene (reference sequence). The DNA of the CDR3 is TGTGCCTGGAGTGTACCTCCCACAGCTGAAGCTTTCTTT. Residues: CAWSVPPTAEAFF.

The CDR3 DNA sequence: TGCGCCAGCAGCCAGAATAGCGGGGGGGCCCAAACCGGGGAGCTGTTTTTT. Protein: CASSQNSGGAQTGELFF. The chain combines TRBV5-1 with TRBJ2-2; 11 bases line up with TRBD2. Germline V gene sequence: CDR1 SGHRS, CDR2 YFSETQ. V trimming: 4 bases; J trimming: 5 bases; junction bases outside the gene matches: 10. The CDR3 consists of 17 residues.